Listed here is a single T cell receptor (beta chain). This record comes from a study of T cells in Graves' hyperthyroidism and ophthalmopathy. TCR beta CDR3 regions were amplified from RNA. First-round RT-PCR with HTBI primers amplified the TCR CDR3 region. TCRdb re-called the multiplex PCR reads through MiXCR, storing one row per CDR3 protein. This table holds 400,000 to 500,000 distinct CDR3 sequences, over 13% found once. Germline loops: CDR1 MNHNS, CDR2 SASEGT. The V end was cut by 6 bases, the J end by 8 bases, with 19 bases between. The CDR3 is 14 residues long. The V call is TRBV6-1, the J call TRBJ1-2; D might be TRBD1 (6 bases). Material for sequencing was blood. This receptor was taken from a woman between 18 and 29 years old with Graves' hyperthyroidism. The DNA for the CDR3 is TGTGCCAGCAGATCAGGACAGCGAGGGCGCGGCTACACCTTC. It codes for CASRSGQRGRGYTF.